The T cell receptor (beta chain) described here comes from a study of blood T cell repertoires in COVID-19. Study at large: Donors in the United States, Italy and Spain gave samples during acute or convalescent COVID-19. PBMCs, B-cell-depleted T cells, or T cells were the source of the cDNA or gDNA that made up the material.

Germline V lookup: CDR1 SGHTA, CDR2 FQGTGA. With 5 bases clipped from V and 1 base from J, the junction kept 8 bases outside the gene matches. This CDR3 contains 16 residues. Authors' methods: Estimation of nucleated cell counts relied on the amplification of reference gene primers. Measured with immunoSEQ multiplex PCR; TCRdb has only the in-frame clones, and not every one. V and J calls plus clone size are reproduced from that table; the DNA served to infer D and trimming. The repertoire holds 200,000 to 250,000 clones, with roughly 85% as singletons. Patients in Seattle were enrolled during active infection, then followed longitudinally.

The chain uses TRBV7-3 and TRBJ2-5, with TRBD2 matching 9 bases. Sequencing was performed on peripheral blood. The clonotype was recovered from a woman in her seventies with COVID-19, enrolled during active disease. The CDR3 sequence: CASSPRGGGVQETQYF. CDR3 coding DNA: TGTGCCAGCAGCCCCCGGGGCGGGGGGGTCCAAGAGACCCAGTACTTC.